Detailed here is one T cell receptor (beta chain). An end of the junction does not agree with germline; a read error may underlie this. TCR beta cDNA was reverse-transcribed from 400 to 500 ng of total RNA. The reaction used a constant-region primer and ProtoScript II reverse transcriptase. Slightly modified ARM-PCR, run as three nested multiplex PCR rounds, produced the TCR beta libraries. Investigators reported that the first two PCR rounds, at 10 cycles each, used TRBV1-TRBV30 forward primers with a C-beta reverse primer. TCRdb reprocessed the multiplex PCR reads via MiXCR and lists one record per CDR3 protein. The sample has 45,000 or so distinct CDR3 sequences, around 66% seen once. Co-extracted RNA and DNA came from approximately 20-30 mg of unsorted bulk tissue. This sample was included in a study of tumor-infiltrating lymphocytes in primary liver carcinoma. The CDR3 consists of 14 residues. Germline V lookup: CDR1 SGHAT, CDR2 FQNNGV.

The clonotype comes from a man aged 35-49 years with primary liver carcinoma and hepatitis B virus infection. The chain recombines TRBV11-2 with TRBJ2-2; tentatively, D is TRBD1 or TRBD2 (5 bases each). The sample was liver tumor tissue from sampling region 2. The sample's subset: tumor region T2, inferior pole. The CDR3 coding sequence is TGTGCCAACAGTACAGACTCGGACACCGGGGAGCCGTTTTTT. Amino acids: CANSTDSDTGEPFF.